This entry is about one TCR beta chain. Original data processing: Reference gene primers were amplified, and this amplification served to estimate nucleated cell counts. TCRdb keeps only in-frame clones here, not all; method: immunoSEQ multiplex PCR. Clone size and the V and J calls come from that table; the DNA yielded D and trimming. This table has roughly 79,000 clones, approximately 84% appearing once. This specimen belongs to a study of blood T cell repertoires in COVID-19. The receptor comes from a man aged 55 to 69 with active or convalescent COVID-19. The specimen sequenced was peripheral blood.

CDR3 loop: CASSQDDRAGTYEQYF. In DNA form, the CDR3 reads TGTGCCAGCAGCCAAGATGACAGGGCAGGAACCTACGAGCAGTACTTC. This chain joins TRBV3-1 (or the pseudogene TRBV3-2) and TRBJ2-7; 7 bases are shared with TRBD1. In germline, CDR1 is LGHDT, CDR2 YNNKEL (reference sequence). There are 16 residues in the CDR3. With V trimmed by 0 bases and J by 2 bases, 7 bases remained unmatched.